This T cell receptor beta chain is from a study of CD8+ T cells in alopecia areata. Study findings and constraints: Higher clonality was seen in lesional scalp than in normal scalp, especially in alopecia totalis/universalis.

This clone was observed a single time. Antigen: not known. Treatment in this sample: oral pan-JAK inhibitor, 5-10 mg twice daily. Trimming cost V 7 bases and J 2 bases, with 7 bases left between them. Germline CDR1 is SNHLY and CDR2 is FYNNEI. The length of the CDR3 is 12 residues. Investigators isolated RNA and reverse transcribed it into cDNA to act as the sequencing template. The repertoire was sequenced with immunoSEQ multiplex PCR; TCRdb's copy has only in-frame clones and lacks some. The sample consists of over 150,000 clones, around 50% of them appearing once. This clonotype was obtained from a human donor with alopecia areata. The genes are TRBV2 and TRBJ2-3; the D is unclear. Here the sequenced sample was CD8+ T cells sorted from blood, taken at week 24, from a patient treated with tofacitinib. The CDR3, as DNA: TGTGCCAGCATACGGTCCACAGATACGCAGTATTTT. This encodes CASIRSTDTQYF. The full variable domain, rest sourced from reference TRBV2 and TRBJ2-3, is EPEVTQTPSHQVTQMGQEVILRCVPISNHLYFYWYRQILGQKVEFLVSFYNNEISEKSEIFDDQFSVERPDGSNFTLKIRSTKLEDSAMYFCASIRSTDTQYFGPGTRLTVL.